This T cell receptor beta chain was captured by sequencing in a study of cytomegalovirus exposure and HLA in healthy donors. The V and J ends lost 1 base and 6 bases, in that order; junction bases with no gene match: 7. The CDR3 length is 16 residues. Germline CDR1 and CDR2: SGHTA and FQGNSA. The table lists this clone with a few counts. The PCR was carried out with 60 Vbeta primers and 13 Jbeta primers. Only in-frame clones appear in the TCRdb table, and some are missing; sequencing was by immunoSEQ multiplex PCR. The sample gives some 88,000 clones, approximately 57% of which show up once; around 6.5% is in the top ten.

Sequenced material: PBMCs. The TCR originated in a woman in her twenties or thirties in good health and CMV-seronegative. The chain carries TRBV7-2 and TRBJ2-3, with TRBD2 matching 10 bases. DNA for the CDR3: TGTGCCAGCAGCTTAGATCCTAGCGGGAGAACGGATACGCAGTATTTT. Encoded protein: CASSLDPSGRTDTQYF.